There are a few counts of the clone carrying this T cell receptor beta chain. Antigen: not known. Per the germline V gene, CDR1 is MDHEN and CDR2 is SYDVKM. This CDR3 spans 15 amino acids. V lost 5 bases and J lost 1, with 12 bases in between. The data originate from a study of identical twins. Carrying unique molecular identifiers, the cDNA also gained a universal primer site through template switching. One entry per CDR3 protein results from TCRdb running MiXCR on the 5' RACE reads. The data contain fewer than 250,000 distinct CDR3 sequences, under 10% of them singletons. Findings of the study overall: Within monozygotic twins, out-of-frame TCR alpha sharing was underestimated by the models.

These data were also reused for a study on yellow fever vaccine responses in identical twins.

The TCR sequence derives from a woman aged 18-29 years in good health. This sequence joins TRBV28 and TRBJ2-1; D remains unclear. The sample taken for sequencing was memory (CD45RO+) T cells sorted from blood. For the CDR3, the DNA is TGTGCCAGCAGTAAACACCCACGGTCCTACAATGAGCAGTTCTTC. Translation gives CASSKHPRSYNEQFF.